The T cell receptor beta chain described here comes from a study of T cells in Graves' hyperthyroidism and ophthalmopathy. Study observations and caveats: The model forecast ophthalmopathy, anticipating it by a median 6.5 months before onset.

This clonotype showed up many times. Its antigen remains unknown. Patients showing uncontrolled infection, other autoimmune disease, pregnancy or lactation were ineligible. Researchers amplified the TCR beta CDR3 regions from RNA transcripts. During a first-round RT-PCR of the TCR CDR3, the HTBI primer set was used. TCRdb re-called the multiplex PCR reads with MiXCR, one entry per CDR3 protein. Among 390,000 or so distinct CDR3 sequences listed, approximately 14% were seen once. Germline assignment: CDR1 GTSNPN and CDR2 SVGIG (reference sequence). The CDR3 has 14 amino acids. This receptor was identified in a man younger than 35 with Graves' ophthalmopathy. The chain has TRBV30 and TRBJ2-3, with 9 bases matching TRBD2. Specimen: blood. In DNA, the CDR3 is TGTGCTTGGGGGCTAGCGGGATCCACAGATACGCAGTATTTT. Translated: CAWGLAGSTDTQYF.